This T cell receptor beta chain was sequenced in a study of OX40 agonist ivuxolimab in advanced cancers. The CDR3 sequence is 15 residues long. Germline loops: CDR1 MGHDK, CDR2 SYGVNS. Germline trimming cut 6 bases from V and 4 bases from J; bases unmatched to any gene: 5. Overall study results and limits: Clonal expansion from baseline to week 6 occurred in both CD4+ and CD8+ T cells. Mean expanded clone counts were higher in CD8+ than CD4+ T cells.

Repertoires were generated with immunoSEQ multiplex PCR, while TCRdb's copy carries only in-frame clones and drops some. This repertoire shows some 79,000 clones, about 94% found once; its top ten account for 0.44%. In the case of this clone: Its antigen is undetermined.

The gene calls are TRBV25-1 and TRBJ2-1, with 11 bases that match TRBD2. The source was CD4+ or CD8+ T cells sorted from blood, collected in a trial of the OX40 agonist ivuxolimab. The TCR sequence derives from an adult with an advanced solid tumor such as melanoma, head and neck, liver or kidney cancer. The CDR3 loop is CASSPRLAGYNEQFF. CDR3 DNA sequence: TGTGCCAGCAGCCCCAGACTAGCGGGGTACAATGAGCAGTTCTTC.